This is a list of T cell receptor beta chains from one sample in a study of T cell responses to AZD1222 COVID-19 vaccine. Generated by immunoSEQ multiplex PCR, the TCRdb table keeps only in-frame clones and is missing some. The table includes about 140,000 clones, approximately 92% detected once. The source was peripheral blood, collected 28 days after the second AZD1222 dose. The receptors here all came from an adult who received the AZD1222 COVID-19 vaccine. CDR3s include the opening cysteine and the closing phenylalanine or tryptophan. A D gene is named only where the DNA matches it firmly. Not all rows give a size; the values are once, few, many and, for expanded clones, a class.

cdr3_aa,cdr3_nt,d_call,clone_size,v_call,j_call,cdr3_length
CASSGTNYGYTF,TGTGCCAGCAGTGGGACCAACTATGGCTACACCTTC,NA,NA,TRBV12-3/TRBV12-4,TRBJ1-2,12
CASSGIFGADTQYF,TGTGCCAGCAGCGGGATATTTGGGGCAGATACGCAGTATTTT,NA,once,TRBV6-5,TRBJ2-3,14
CATSKGQDPGELFF,TGTGCCACCAGCAAAGGACAGGACCCCGGGGAGCTGTTTTTT,TRBD1,NA,TRBV15,TRBJ2-2,14
CASSVDSGGQYF,TGTGCCAGCAGCGTAGATTCCGGGGGGCAGTACTTC,NA,NA,TRBV7-9,TRBJ2-7,12
CASKEGTAFTDTQYF,TGTGCCAGCAAGGAAGGGACAGCCTTCACAGATACGCAGTATTTT,TRBD1,once,TRBV2,TRBJ2-3,15
CASSLFLAGDDEQFF,TGTGCCAGCAGTTTATTCTTAGCGGGAGACGATGAGCAGTTCTTC,TRBD2,NA,TRBV27,TRBJ2-1,15
CASSPRTPADQPQHF,TGTGCCAGCAGCCCCCGGACTCCGGCGGATCAGCCCCAGCATTTT,NA,NA,TRBV9,TRBJ1-5,15
CASSLLGKKGLAEETQYF,TGTGCCAGCAGCTTATTGGGAAAAAAGGGACTAGCGGAAGAGACCCAGTACTTC,TRBD2,NA,TRBV7-9,TRBJ2-5,18
CASSSGPLGTQYF,TGTGCCAGCAGCTCCGGACCTTTAGGTACGCAGTATTTT,NA,NA,TRBV11-2,TRBJ2-3,13
CASISLAGSAYNEQFF,TGTGCCAGCATAAGTCTAGCGGGATCAGCCTACAATGAGCAGTTCTTC,TRBD2,NA,TRBV2,TRBJ2-1,16
CASTEVEGQRTFF,TGTGCCAGCACCGAGGTAGAGGGACAACGAACTTTCTTT,NA,NA,TRBV28,TRBJ1-1,13
CASSLQGEVEAFF,TGTGCCAGCAGCTTACAGGGTGAGGTGGAAGCTTTCTTT,NA,NA,TRBV5-5,TRBJ1-1,13